Below, 24 T cell receptor beta chains from the same sample are listed, as sequenced in a study of CD8+ T cells in alopecia areata. Following RNA extraction, reverse transcription yielded cDNA that acted as the sequencing template. Repertoires were generated with immunoSEQ multiplex PCR, while TCRdb's copy carries only in-frame clones and drops some. Seen here are fewer than 200,000 clones, around 50% observed once, and the top ten hold under 15%. The sample was CD4+ T cells sorted from blood, taken at week 0. The receptors come from a human donor with alopecia areata.

The rearrangement joins TRBV4-1 to TRBJ1-3; D is unclear. There are 12 residues in the CDR3. V shed 1 base and J shed 7 bases, with 5 bases lying between them. CDR1 is MGHRA and CDR2 is YSYEKL in the germline V gene. In nucleotides, the CDR3 is TGCGCCAGCAGCCAAGCCGGGAACACCATATATTTT. Translated: CASSQAGNTIYF.

In its sample, this clone was seen a few times. The CDR3 coding sequence is TGTGCCAGCCATACAGACAGGGGTGAAAAACTGTTTTTT. Amino acids: CASHTDRGEKLFF. The J gene is TRBJ1-4, the V gene TRBV2; TRBD1 matches 8 bases. Germline CDR1 and CDR2: SNHLY and FYNNEI. With V trimmed by 8 bases and J by 7 bases, 6 bases remained unmatched. The CDR3 contains 13 residues.

CDR3 nucleotides: TGCAGCGTAGCGACTAGCGGTGGCACAGATACGCAGTATTTT. Protein product: CSVATSGGTDTQYF. The chain combines TRBV29-1 with TRBJ2-3; 9 positions match TRBD2. Germline CDR1 and CDR2: SQVTM and ANQGSEA. This CDR3 comprises 14 residues. With 6 bases clipped from V and 1 base from J, the junction kept 5 bases outside the gene matches.

The chain employs TRBV11-2 and TRBJ2-3; the D is unclear. Trimming took off 2 bases at V and 6 bases at J, with 12 bases between the two ends. CDR1 is SGHAT and CDR2 is FQNNGV in the germline V gene. This CDR3 has 14 residues. CDR3 in amino acids: CASSLTTVLDTQYF. The CDR3 coding sequence is TGTGCCAGCAGCTTAACCACAGTTCTGGATACGCAGTATTTT.

This clone has only one observation. CDR3 sequence (DNA): TGTGCCATCTCGACAGGGATTGGGAGCACAGATACGCAGTATTTT. It yields the protein CAISTGIGSTDTQYF. The chain uses TRBV6-5 and TRBJ2-3; TRBD1 matches 7 bases. The germline gives CDR1 MNHEY, CDR2 SVGAGI. The CDR3 spans 15 residues. V was pared by 10 bases and J by 0 bases, with 10 bases of the junction left unmatched.

This clone appeared a few times. The chain carries TRBV5-6 and TRBJ1-2, with D perhaps matching TRBD1 (6 bases). V was clipped by 2 bases and J by 8 bases, with 10 bases between them. CDR1 is SGHDT, CDR2 YYEEEE, per germline. The CDR3 runs to 12 residues. The CDR3 spells CASSFGQSGYTF. The CDR3 DNA reads as TGTGCCAGCAGCTTCGGACAGTCAGGCTACACCTTC.

The chain carries TRBV7-9 and TRBJ2-3, with D hard to call. The CDR3 has 11 residues. Trimming pared 8 bases from V and 4 bases from J, leaving 7 bases between. Germline V gene lookup returns CDR1 SEHNR and CDR2 FQNEAQ (reference sequence). The CDR3 reads CASGSADTQYF. CDR3 DNA: TGTGCCAGCGGGTCGGCAGATACGCAGTATTTT.

The chain carries TRBV2 and TRBJ2-3, with D uncertain. Germline V gives CDR1 SNHLY, CDR2 FYNNEI. The CDR3 extends over 14 amino acids. Trimming stripped 3 bases from V and 0 bases from J, with 7 bases between. CDR3 protein: CASSDRSSTDTQYF. DNA of the CDR3: TGTGCCAGCAGTGACCGGTCTAGCACAGATACGCAGTATTTT.

This clone was seen only once. The genes are TRBV13 and TRBJ1-2; maybe TRBD1 (6 bases). This CDR3 has 15 amino acids. Trimming took off 4 bases at V and 5 bases at J, with 17 bases between the two ends. Germline V gene lookup returns CDR1 PRHDT and CDR2 FYEKMQ (reference sequence). CDR3 loop: CASSSLGGRIYGYTF. The CDR3 DNA is TGTGCCAGCAGCTCCCTGGGGGGCAGGATTTATGGCTACACCTTC.

V and J are TRBV10-3 and TRBJ1-1; D perhaps matches TRBD1 (6 bases). In germline, CDR1 is ENHRY, CDR2 SYGVKD. Between the trimmed V and J ends, which lost 7 bases and 1 base, there was a span of 10 bases. CDR3 length: 13 residues. DNA of the CDR3: TGTGCCATCACCCCGGACAGGAACACTGAAGCTTTCTTT. This sequence encodes CAITPDRNTEAFF.

The V call is TRBV29-1, the J call TRBJ1-2, with D uncertain. The V end was cut by 5 bases, the J end by 8 bases, with 12 bases between. CDR3 length: 11 amino acids. Looked up from germline, CDR1 is SQVTM and CDR2 is ANQGSEA. In nucleotides, the CDR3 is TGCAGCGTTCATGGGTTGAAGGGCTACACCTTC. This sequence encodes CSVHGLKGYTF.

The table lists this clone with a few counts. This chain uses TRBV7-2 with TRBJ2-3; TRBD2 matches at 9 bases. The CDR3 is 16 amino acids. J lost 7 bases, V lost 4 bases, and 12 bases had no gene match. The germline gives CDR1 SGHTA, CDR2 FQGNSA. As DNA, the CDR3 is TGTGCCAGCAGCTATGGGGCAGCGGGGGGCGGCCATACGCAGTATTTT. It yields the protein CASSYGAAGGGHTQYF.

The V call is TRBV6-1, the J call TRBJ2-5; 7 bases match TRBD1. The V gene's germline CDR1 is MNHNS and CDR2 SASEGT. The CDR3 is 16 residues long. The junction had 10 bases not matched to a gene; V was cut back by 2 bases and J by 4 bases. Here the CDR3 DNA reads TGTGCCAGCAGTGAATTCGGGGCCAGGGGGAGAGAGACCCAGTACTTC. Translating gives CASSEFGARGRETQYF.

This clone was found a few times. The V and J genes are TRBV27 and TRBJ2-2; TRBD1 matches at 9 bases. V lost 5 bases and J lost 1; bases outside the gene matches: 5. Germline CDR1 and CDR2: MNHEY and SMNVEV (reference sequence). This CDR3 spans 16 amino acids. The CDR3 nucleotides read TGTGCCAGCAGTCCGGGACAGGGAATGAACACCGGGGAGCTGTTTTTT. Translating gives CASSPGQGMNTGELFF.

In this sample, this clone turned up a few times. V is TRBV6-5 and J is TRBJ1-1, with D perhaps TRBD1 (5 bases). Germline CDR1 and CDR2: MNHEY and SVGAGI. V was trimmed by 4 bases and J by 3 bases, leaving 12 bases between them. The CDR3 extends over 14 amino acids. The CDR3 loop is CASSFRGDYTEAFF. DNA for the CDR3: TGTGCCAGCAGTTTCCGAGGGGATTACACTGAAGCTTTCTTT.

The chain links TRBV5-1 to TRBJ2-4, with D maybe TRBD1 (6 bases). The ends were cut back, 1 base at V and 7 bases at J, with 12 bases in the middle. The CDR3 sequence is 14 residues long. The germline V gene encodes CDR1 SGHRS and CDR2 YFSETQ. The CDR3 bases are TGCGCCAGCAGCTTGAACAGGGAGTCGAACATTCAGTACTTC. Protein product: CASSLNRESNIQYF.

The rearrangement joins TRBV25-1 to TRBJ2-2; 7 bases line up with TRBD1. Unmatched junction bases numbered 8, after V lost 8 bases and J lost 8 bases. CDR3 length: 13 amino acids. CDR1 and CDR2 from the germline V gene are MGHDK and SYGVNS. The CDR3 coding sequence is TGTGCCAGCTCCCCACAGGGGTCAGGGGAGCTGTTTTTT. It specifies CASSPQGSGELFF.

V gene TRBV29-1 combines with J gene TRBJ2-1, with 7 positions matching TRBD1. The germline V gene has CDR1 SQVTM and CDR2 ANQGSEA. There are 14 residues in the CDR3. V lost 3 bases, J lost 5 bases, and 7 bases stayed unmatched. The CDR3 DNA sequence: TGCAGCGTTGACCGCGACAGGGCTAACAATGAGCAGTTCTTC. Its translation is CSVDRDRANNEQFF.

This clone came up a few times. The gene calls are TRBV5-1 and TRBJ1-1; D call uncertain. The CDR3 is 15 amino acids. Deletions cut 0 bases from V and 0 bases from J, with 9 bases between. Germline CDR1 reads SGHRS; CDR2 reads YFSETQ. The DNA of the CDR3 is TGCGCCAGCAGCTTGGGCAGCTCGTTGAACACTGAAGCTTTCTTT. Translation: CASSLGSSLNTEAFF.

The chain has TRBV4-1 and TRBJ2-3; D remains unclear. CDR3 length: 17 amino acids. Looked up from germline, CDR1 is MGHRA and CDR2 is YSYEKL. The germline V and J ends were trimmed by 4 bases and 0 bases, with 17 bases remaining between them. The CDR3 DNA reads TGCGCCAGCAGCCCTCTCTGGCGGAGACCTAGCACAGATACGCAGTATTTT. Protein: CASSPLWRRPSTDTQYF.

The V gene is TRBV4-1, the J gene TRBJ2-1; no clear D gene. Germline-derived CDR1 and CDR2 are MGHRA and YSYEKL. Trimming removed 8 bases at V and 2 bases at J, with 16 bases between. CDR3 length: 15 residues. The DNA for the CDR3 is TGCGCCAGCCGTGTTGATGAGGTAACCTACAATGAGCAGTTCTTC. Its translation is CASRVDEVTYNEQFF.

The chain joins TRBV5-4 to TRBJ1-2; 9 bases align to TRBD1. The CDR3 totals 14 residues. The V gene's germline CDR1 is SGHNT and CDR2 YYREEE (reference sequence). V trimming: 4 bases; J trimming: 5 bases; junction bases outside the gene matches: 6. The CDR3 nucleotides read TGTGCCAGCAGCCCGCCGACAGGGGGTTATGGCTACACCTTC. Residues: CASSPPTGGYGYTF.

The V gene is TRBV5-1, the J gene TRBJ2-7; D is unresolved. Germline CDR1 is SGHRS and CDR2 is YFSETQ. Trimming cost V 1 base and J 2 bases, with 10 bases left between them. The CDR3 length is 14 residues. CDR3 amino acids: CASSLNGQPYEQYF. In DNA, the CDR3 is TGCGCCAGCAGCTTGAACGGCCAACCCTACGAGCAGTACTTC.

The J gene is TRBJ2-7, the V gene TRBV6-5; D is ambiguous. The CDR3 covers 15 residues. V was pared by 3 bases and J by 0 bases, with 12 bases between. CDR1 MNHEY and CDR2 SVGAGI come from the germline V gene. CDR3 sequence: CASSYTRGVSYEQYF. DNA for the CDR3: TGTGCCAGCAGTTATACTCGCGGCGTCTCCTACGAGCAGTACTTC.